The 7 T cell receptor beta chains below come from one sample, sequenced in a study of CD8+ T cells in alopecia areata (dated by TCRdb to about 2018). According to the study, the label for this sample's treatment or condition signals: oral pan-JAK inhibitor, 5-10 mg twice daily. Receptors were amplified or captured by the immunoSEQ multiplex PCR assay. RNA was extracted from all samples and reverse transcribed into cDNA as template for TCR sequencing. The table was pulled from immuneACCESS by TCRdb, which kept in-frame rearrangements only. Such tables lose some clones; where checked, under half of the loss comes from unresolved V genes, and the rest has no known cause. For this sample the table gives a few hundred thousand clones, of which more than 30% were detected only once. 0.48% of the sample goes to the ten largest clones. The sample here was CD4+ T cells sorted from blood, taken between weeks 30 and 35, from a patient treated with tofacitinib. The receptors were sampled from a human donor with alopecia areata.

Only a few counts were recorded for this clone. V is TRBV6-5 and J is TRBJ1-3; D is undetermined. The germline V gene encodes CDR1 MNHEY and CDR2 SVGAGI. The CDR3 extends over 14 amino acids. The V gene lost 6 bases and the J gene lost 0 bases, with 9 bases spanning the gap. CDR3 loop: CASRPFISGNTIYF. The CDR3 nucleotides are TGTGCCAGCAGACCCTTTATCTCTGGAAACACCATATATTTT.

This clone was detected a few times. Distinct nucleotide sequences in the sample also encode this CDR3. CDR3 loop: CASSLGTGSNQPQHF. DNA of the CDR3: TGCGCCAGCAGCTTGGGGACGGGTAGCAATCAGCCCCAGCATTTT. This sequence joins TRBV5-1 and TRBJ1-5, with no clear D. Germline lookup yields CDR1 SGHRS and CDR2 YFSETQ. The CDR3 runs to 15 residues. V was clipped by 0 bases and J by 0 bases, with 7 bases between them. Full variable domain (outside the CDR3, taken from reference TRBV5-1 and TRBJ1-5): KAGVTQTPRYLIKTRGQQVTLSCSPISGHRSVSWYQQTPGQGLQFLFEYFSETQRNKGNFPGRFSGRQFSNSRSEMNVSTLELGDSALYLCASSLGTGSNQPQHFGDGTRLSIL.

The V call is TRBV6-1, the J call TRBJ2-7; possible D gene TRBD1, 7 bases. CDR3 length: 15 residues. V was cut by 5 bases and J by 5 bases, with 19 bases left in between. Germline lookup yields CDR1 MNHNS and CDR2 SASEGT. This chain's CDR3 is CASSTRQGGQDEQYF. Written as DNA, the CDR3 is TGTGCCAGCAGTACCAGACAGGGAGGTCAGGACGAGCAGTACTTC.

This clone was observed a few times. The CDR3 DNA reads as TGTGCCAGCAGCAGGGACAGGGTGGTGAGGGATACGCAGTATTTT. Its translation: CASSRDRVVRDTQYF. The rearrangement joins TRBV6-5 to TRBJ2-3; 9 bases are a match to TRBD1. The J segment lost 6 bases and the V segment lost 6 bases, leaving 10 bases of the junction unmatched. Per germline, CDR1 MNHEY and CDR2 SVGAGI. The CDR3 sequence is 15 residues long.

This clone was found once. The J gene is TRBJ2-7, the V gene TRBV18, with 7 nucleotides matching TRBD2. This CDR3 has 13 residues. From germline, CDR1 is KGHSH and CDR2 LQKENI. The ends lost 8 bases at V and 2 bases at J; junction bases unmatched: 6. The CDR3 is CASGGSRTYEQYF. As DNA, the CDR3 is TGTGCCAGCGGCGGGAGCAGGACCTACGAGCAGTACTTC.

Here the CDR3 reads CASRNRGGNTEAFF. The DNA of the CDR3 is TGTGCCAGCAGAAACAGGGGCGGGAACACTGAAGCTTTCTTT. V and J are TRBV2 and TRBJ1-1; 7 bases are shared with TRBD1. Trimming removed 6 bases from V and 1 base from J; junction bases left unmatched: 5. The CDR3 is 14 residues long. The germline V gene encodes CDR1 SNHLY and CDR2 FYNNEI.

The CDR3 nucleotides read TGCAGCGTTTATACCCGGACAGATACGCAGTATTTT. This gives the protein CSVYTRTDTQYF. V gene TRBV29-1 combines with J gene TRBJ2-3; D is ambiguous. The germline V gene encodes CDR1 SQVTM and CDR2 ANQGSEA. The CDR3 contains 12 residues. V gave up 5 bases and J gave up 3 bases, with 9 bases separating them.